This T cell receptor (beta chain) came from a study of CD8 T cells in ankylosing spondylitis. Study-level results: Within matched ankylosing spondylitis synovial fluid, disease-linked clones were reportedly significantly enriched. Characteristic of ankylosing spondylitis blood, it appeared, was a TCR beta motif comprising 7 to 9 highly homologous variants.

TCRdb reprocessed the 5' RACE reads with MiXCR, giving one entry per CDR3 protein. The sample carries 700,000 or so distinct CDR3 sequences, over 15% recorded once. Germline assignment: CDR1 SEHNR and CDR2 FQNEAQ (reference sequence). The CDR3 totals 15 residues. After removal of 4 bases from V and 2 bases from J, the junction contained 4 bases not matched to a gene. With regard to this clonotype: Its antigen is not identified.

Sample: blood, either unsorted or a sorted T cell fraction (not recorded which). The chain carries TRBV7-9 and TRBJ2-7; 11 nucleotides align to TRBD2. The receptor's source is a male donor with ankylosing spondylitis. CDR3 residues: CASSSGLADPYEQYF. The CDR3 coding sequence is TGTGCCAGCAGCTCGGGACTAGCGGATCCCTACGAGCAGTACTTC.